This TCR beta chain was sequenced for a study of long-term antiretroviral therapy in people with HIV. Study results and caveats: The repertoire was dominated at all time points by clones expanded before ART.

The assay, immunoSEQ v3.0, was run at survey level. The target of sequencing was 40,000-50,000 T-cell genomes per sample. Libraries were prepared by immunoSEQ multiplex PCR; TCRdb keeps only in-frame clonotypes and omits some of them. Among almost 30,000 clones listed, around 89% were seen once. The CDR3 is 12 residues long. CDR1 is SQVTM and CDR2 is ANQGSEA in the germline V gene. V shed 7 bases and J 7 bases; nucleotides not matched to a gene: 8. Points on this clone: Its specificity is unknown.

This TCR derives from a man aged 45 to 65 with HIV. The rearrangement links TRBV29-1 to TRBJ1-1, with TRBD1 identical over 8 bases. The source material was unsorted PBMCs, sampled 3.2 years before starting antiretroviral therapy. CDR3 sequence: CSGADRVGEAFF. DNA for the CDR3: TGCAGCGGGGCGGACAGGGTTGGTGAAGCTTTCTTT.